Sequencing of this TCR beta chain was carried out in a study of blood T cell repertoires in COVID-19. Study background: Samples of COVID-19 (acute and convalescent) were obtained from the United States, Italy and Spain. From T cells, B-cell-depleted T cells, or PBMCs came the material, which was cDNA or gDNA.

Under the authors' procedure: The authors estimated nucleated cell counts from reference gene primer amplification. The table came from immunoSEQ multiplex PCR; TCRdb's copy has only in-frame clones and leaves some out. V and J calls and clone size come straight from that table; D and trimming were deduced from the DNA. There are about 130,000 clones in the sample; more than 75% occur only once, and roughly 5.1% lies in the top ten. Enrolment of Seattle patients took place during active infection, and they were followed longitudinally. The CDR3 totals 15 residues. Losses at the gene ends were 4 bases for V and 3 bases for J; bases not matched to a gene: 8. Germline-derived CDR1 and CDR2 are SGHDN and FVKESK.

The chain carries TRBV14 and TRBJ2-7, with 8 nucleotides matching TRBD1. The sample was peripheral blood. The receptor was isolated from a woman in her seventies with COVID-19, enrolled during active disease. The CDR3 protein is CASSRGRGLLYEQYF. The CDR3 coding sequence is TGTGCCAGCAGCCGCGGCAGGGGGCTACTCTACGAGCAGTACTTC.